This T cell receptor beta chain came from a study of tumour-infiltrating T cells in Burkitt lymphoma. Study-level background: Patients covered every epidemiological subtype of Burkitt lymphoma. Survival, overall and progression-free, tracked with productive clonality.

Germline V lookup: CDR1 MGHRA, CDR2 YSYEKL. V was pared by 3 bases and J by 1 base, with 7 bases between. The CDR3 runs to 14 residues. This clone was observed a handful of times. What it recognizes is unknown. Sequencing used immunoSEQ multiplex PCR; TCRdb keeps in-frame clones, though not all of them. The table includes some 1,000 clones, over 10% detected once. Findings of the study overall: Many Burkitt lymphoma patients shared several public clonotypes.

V is TRBV4-1 and J is TRBJ2-1; D perhaps matches TRBD2 (5 bases). The receptor was derived from a human donor with Burkitt lymphoma. The sample comprised tumor tissue. The CDR3 spells CASSQLASYNEQFF. The CDR3 DNA reads TGCGCCAGCAGCCAGCTAGCTTCCTACAATGAGCAGTTCTTC.